Included here is one TCR beta chain sequence, with context. The antigen remains undetermined. V trimming: 3 bases; J trimming: 6 bases; junction bases outside the gene matches: 7. CDR1 is MNHNS and CDR2 is SASEGT in the germline V gene. The CDR3 totals 14 residues. The data derive from a study of brain T cells in children with intractable seizures. Study-wide findings and caveats: Absence of clones before surgery may stem from lower sequencing depth. Only CDR3 sequence similarity suggested viral specificity, without known HCMV serostatus.

Sequencing was limited to surgery cases with top T cell transcript signatures in brain tissue. Before surgery, patients took at least one anti-epileptic drug. Using immunoSEQ multiplex PCR, the repertoire was profiled, and TCRdb retains in-frame clones only, with some absent. The data contain around 100,000 clones, 94% of them singletons. The starting material was peripheral blood, obtained at surgery. The TCR was taken from a boy younger than two with hemimegalencephaly and intractable seizures. The chain couples TRBV6-1 to TRBJ1-1; TRBD1 matches at 7 bases. CDR3 sequence: CASSEGQPWAEAFF. CDR3 in DNA: TGTGCCAGCAGTGAGGGACAGCCATGGGCTGAAGCTTTCTTT.